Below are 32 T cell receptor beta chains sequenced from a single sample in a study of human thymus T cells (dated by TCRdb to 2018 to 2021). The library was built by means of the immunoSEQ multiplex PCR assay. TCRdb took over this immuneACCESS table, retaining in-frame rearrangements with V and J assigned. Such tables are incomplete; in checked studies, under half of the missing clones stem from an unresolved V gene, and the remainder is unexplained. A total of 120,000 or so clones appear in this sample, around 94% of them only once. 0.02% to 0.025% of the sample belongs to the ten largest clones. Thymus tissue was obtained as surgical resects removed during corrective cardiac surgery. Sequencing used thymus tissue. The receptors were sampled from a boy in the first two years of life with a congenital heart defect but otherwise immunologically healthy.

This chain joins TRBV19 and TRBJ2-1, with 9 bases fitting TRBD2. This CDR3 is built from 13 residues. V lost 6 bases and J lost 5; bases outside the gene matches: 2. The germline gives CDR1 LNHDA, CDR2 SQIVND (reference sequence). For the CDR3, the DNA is TGTGCCAGTAGCCGACTAGCGGACAATGAGCAGTTCTTC. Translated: CASSRLADNEQFF.

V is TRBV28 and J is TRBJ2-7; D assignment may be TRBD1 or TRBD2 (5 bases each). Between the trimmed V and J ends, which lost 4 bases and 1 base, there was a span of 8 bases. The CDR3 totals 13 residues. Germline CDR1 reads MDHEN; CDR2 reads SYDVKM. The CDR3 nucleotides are TGTGCCAGCAGTTCTGGGGGATCCTACGAGCAGTACTTC. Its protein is CASSSGGSYEQYF.

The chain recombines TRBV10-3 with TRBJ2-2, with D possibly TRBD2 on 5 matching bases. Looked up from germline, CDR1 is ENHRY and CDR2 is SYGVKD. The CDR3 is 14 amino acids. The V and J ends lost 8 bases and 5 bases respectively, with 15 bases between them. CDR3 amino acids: CAIYDTSGTGELFF. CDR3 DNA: TGTGCCATCTATGACACTTCGGGGACCGGGGAGCTGTTTTTT.

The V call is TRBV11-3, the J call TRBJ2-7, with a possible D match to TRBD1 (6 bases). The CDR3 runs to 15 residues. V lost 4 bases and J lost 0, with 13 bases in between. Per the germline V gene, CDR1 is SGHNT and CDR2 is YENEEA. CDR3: CASSSRDTSSYEQYF. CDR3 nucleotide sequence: TGTGCCAGCAGCTCCCGGGACACAAGCTCCTACGAGCAGTACTTC.

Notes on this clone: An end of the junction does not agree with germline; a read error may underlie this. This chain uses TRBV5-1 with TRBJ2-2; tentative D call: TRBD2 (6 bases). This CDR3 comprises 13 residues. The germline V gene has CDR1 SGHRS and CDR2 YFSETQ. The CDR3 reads CASSLALVGGLFF. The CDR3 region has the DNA TGCGCCAGCAGCTTGGCCTTGGTCGGGGGGCTGTTTTTT.

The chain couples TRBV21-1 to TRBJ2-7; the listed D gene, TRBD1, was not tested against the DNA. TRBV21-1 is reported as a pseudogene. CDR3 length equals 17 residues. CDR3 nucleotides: TGTGCCAGCAGCAAGCCGGGGTCGGGACAGGGCTCCTACGAGCAGTACTTC. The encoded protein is CASSKPGSGQGSYEQYF.

The CDR3, as DNA: TGCGCCAGCAGCCAAGCCGTGACAGGGCTACAAGAGACCCAGTACTTC. This codes for CASSQAVTGLQETQYF. The chain is built from TRBV4-3 and TRBJ2-5; 7 positions match TRBD1. V shed 1 base, J shed 2 bases, and the junction held 7 bases outside the gene matches. This CDR3 is built from 16 residues. Germline loops: CDR1 LGHNA, CDR2 YSLEER.

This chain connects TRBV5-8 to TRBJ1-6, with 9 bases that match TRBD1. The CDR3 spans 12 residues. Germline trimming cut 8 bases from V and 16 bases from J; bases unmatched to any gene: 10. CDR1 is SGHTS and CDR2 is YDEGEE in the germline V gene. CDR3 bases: TGTGCCAGTCCCGGGACAGGGCCCAAACTCCACTTT. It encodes CASPGTGPKLHF. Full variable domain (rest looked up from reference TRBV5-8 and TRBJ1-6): EAGVTQSPTHLIKTRGQQATLRCSPISGHTSVYWYQQALGLGLQFLLWYDEGEERNRGNFPPRFSGRQFPNYSSELNVNALELEDSALYLCASPGTGPKLHFGNGTRLTVT.

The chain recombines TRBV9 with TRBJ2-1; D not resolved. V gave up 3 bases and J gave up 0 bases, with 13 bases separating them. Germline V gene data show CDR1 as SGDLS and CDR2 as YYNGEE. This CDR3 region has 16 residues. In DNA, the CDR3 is TGTGCCAGCAGCGCCGAGCATGTACTCTCCTACAATGAGCAGTTCTTC. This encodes CASSAEHVLSYNEQFF.

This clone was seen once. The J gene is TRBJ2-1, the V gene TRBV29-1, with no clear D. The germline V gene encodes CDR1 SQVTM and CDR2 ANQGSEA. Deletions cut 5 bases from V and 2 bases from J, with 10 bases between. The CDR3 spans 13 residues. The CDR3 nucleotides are TGCAGCGTTCGATCTAGTACCTACAATGAGCAGTTCTTC. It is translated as CSVRSSTYNEQFF.

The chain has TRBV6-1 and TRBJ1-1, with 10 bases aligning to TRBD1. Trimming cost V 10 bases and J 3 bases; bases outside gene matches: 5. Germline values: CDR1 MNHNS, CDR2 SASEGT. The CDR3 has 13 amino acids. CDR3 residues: CATTGGAYTEAFF. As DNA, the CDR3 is TGTGCCACGACAGGGGGCGCATACACTGAAGCTTTCTTT.

The CDR3 loop is CASSLAVETGYTF. For the CDR3, the DNA is TGCGCCAGCAGCTTGGCCGTAGAGACAGGCTACACCTTC. The J gene is TRBJ1-2, the V gene TRBV5-1; D is unresolved. Germline V lookup: CDR1 SGHRS, CDR2 YFSETQ. The CDR3 covers 13 residues. The germline V and J ends were trimmed by 0 bases and 8 bases, with 11 bases remaining between them. The variable domain in full, with the rest retrieved from reference TRBV5-1 and TRBJ1-2, is KAGVTQTPRYLIKTRGQQVTLSCSPISGHRSVSWYQQTPGQGLQFLFEYFSETQRNKGNFPGRFSGRQFSNSRSEMNVSTLELGDSALYLCASSLAVETGYTFGSGTRLTVV.

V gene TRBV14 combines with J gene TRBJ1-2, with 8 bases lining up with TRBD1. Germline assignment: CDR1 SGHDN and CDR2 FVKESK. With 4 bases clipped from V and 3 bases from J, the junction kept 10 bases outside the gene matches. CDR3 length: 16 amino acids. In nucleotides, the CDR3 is TGTGCCAGCAGCCCCTCCCCGGGACAGGAAGACTATGGCTACACCTTC. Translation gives CASSPSPGQEDYGYTF.

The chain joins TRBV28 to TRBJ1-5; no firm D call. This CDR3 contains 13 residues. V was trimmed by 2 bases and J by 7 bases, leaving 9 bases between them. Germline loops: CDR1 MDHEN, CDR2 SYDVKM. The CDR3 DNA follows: TGTGCCAGCAGTTTAGGCCCCAACCAGCCCCAGCATTTT. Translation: CASSLGPNQPQHF.

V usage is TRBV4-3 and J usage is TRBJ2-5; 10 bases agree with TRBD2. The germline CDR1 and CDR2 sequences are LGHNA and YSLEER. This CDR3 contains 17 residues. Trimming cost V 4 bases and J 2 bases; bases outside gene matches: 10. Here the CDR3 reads CASSPRLAGVPQETQYF. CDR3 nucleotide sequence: TGCGCCAGCAGCCCACGCCTAGCGGGGGTACCACAAGAGACCCAGTACTTC.

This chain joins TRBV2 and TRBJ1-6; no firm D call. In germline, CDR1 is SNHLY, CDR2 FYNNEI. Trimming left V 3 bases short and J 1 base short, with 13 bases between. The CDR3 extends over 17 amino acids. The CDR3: CASSDGPGRSYNSPLHF. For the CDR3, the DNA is TGTGCCAGCAGTGATGGACCAGGCAGGTCCTATAATTCACCCCTCCACTTT.

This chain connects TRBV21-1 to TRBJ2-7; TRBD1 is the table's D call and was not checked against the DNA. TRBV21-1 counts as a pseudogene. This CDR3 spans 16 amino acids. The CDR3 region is CASSTWVFRVNHEQYF. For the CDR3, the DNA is TGTGCCAGCAGCACCTGGGTTTTCAGGGTAAACCACGAGCAGTACTTC.

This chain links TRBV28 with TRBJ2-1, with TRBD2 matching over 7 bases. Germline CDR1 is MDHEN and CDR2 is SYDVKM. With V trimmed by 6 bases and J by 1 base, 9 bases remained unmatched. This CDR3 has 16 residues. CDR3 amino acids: CASSLTPSGSYNEQFF. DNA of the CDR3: TGTGCCAGCAGCCTTACCCCTAGCGGTTCCTACAATGAGCAGTTCTTC.

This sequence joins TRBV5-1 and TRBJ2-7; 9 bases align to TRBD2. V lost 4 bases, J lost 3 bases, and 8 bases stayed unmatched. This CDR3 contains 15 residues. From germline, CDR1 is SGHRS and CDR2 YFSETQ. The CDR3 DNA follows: TGCGCCAGCAGCGGAGGACTAGCGAAACGCTACGAGCAGTACTTC. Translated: CASSGGLAKRYEQYF. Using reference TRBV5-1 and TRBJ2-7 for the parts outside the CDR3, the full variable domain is KAGVTQTPRYLIKTRGQQVTLSCSPISGHRSVSWYQQTPGQGLQFLFEYFSETQRNKGNFPGRFSGRQFSNSRSEMNVSTLELGDSALYLCASSGGLAKRYEQYFGPGTRLTVT.

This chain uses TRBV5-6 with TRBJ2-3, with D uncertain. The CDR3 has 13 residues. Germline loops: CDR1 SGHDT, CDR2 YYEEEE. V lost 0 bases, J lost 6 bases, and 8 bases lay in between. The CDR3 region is CASSLGPADTQYF. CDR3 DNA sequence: TGTGCCAGCAGCTTGGGGCCAGCGGATACGCAGTATTTT.

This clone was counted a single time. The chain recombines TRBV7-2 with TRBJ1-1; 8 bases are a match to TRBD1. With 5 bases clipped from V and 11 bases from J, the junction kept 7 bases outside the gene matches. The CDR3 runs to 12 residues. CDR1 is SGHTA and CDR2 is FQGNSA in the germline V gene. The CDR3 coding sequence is TGTGCCAGCAGCCAGACAGGGGAATGGGCTTTCTTT. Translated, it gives CASSQTGEWAFF.

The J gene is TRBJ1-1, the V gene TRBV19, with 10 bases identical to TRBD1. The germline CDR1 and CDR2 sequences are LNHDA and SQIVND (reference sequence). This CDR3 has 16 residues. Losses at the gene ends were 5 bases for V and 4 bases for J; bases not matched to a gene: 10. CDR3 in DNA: TGTGCCAGTAGTCTCCGTGACAGGGGGCGAGGCACTGAAGCTTTCTTT. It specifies CASSLRDRGRGTEAFF. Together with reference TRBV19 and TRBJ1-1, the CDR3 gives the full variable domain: DGGITQSPKYLFRKEGQNVTLSCEQNLNHDAMYWYRQDPGQGLRLIYYSQIVNDFQKGDIAEGYSVSREKKESFPLTVTSAQKNPTAFYLCASSLRDRGRGTEAFFGQGTRLTVV.

The CDR3 DNA sequence: TGTGCCAGCAGCGCTGACAGGGGAGGTCAGCCCCAGCATTTT. Its protein product is CASSADRGGQPQHF. This chain links TRBV28 with TRBJ1-5, with 8 bases that match TRBD1. From germline, CDR1 is MDHEN and CDR2 SYDVKM. V dropped 6 bases and J dropped 6; count of bases not matched to a gene: 7. The CDR3 is 14 residues long.

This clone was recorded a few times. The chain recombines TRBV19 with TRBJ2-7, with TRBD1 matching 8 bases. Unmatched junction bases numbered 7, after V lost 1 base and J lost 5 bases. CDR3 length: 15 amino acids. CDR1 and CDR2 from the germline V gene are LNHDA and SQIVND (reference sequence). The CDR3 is CASSIAVAGGDEQYF. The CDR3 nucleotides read TGTGCCAGTAGTATAGCGGTAGCAGGGGGCGACGAGCAGTACTTC. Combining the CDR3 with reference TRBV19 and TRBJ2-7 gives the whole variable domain DGGITQSPKYLFRKEGQNVTLSCEQNLNHDAMYWYRQDPGQGLRLIYYSQIVNDFQKGDIAEGYSVSREKKESFPLTVTSAQKNPTAFYLCASSIAVAGGDEQYFGPGTRLTVT.

The CDR3 nucleotides are TGTGCCAGCACCGACCCGGGACAGGGTAGGACCGGGGAGCTGTTTTTT. Translated, it gives CASTDPGQGRTGELFF. This chain connects TRBV28 to TRBJ2-2, with 9 bases identical to TRBD1. The V gene's germline CDR1 is MDHEN and CDR2 SYDVKM. With 7 bases clipped from V and 5 bases from J, the junction kept 11 bases outside the gene matches. The CDR3 totals 16 residues.

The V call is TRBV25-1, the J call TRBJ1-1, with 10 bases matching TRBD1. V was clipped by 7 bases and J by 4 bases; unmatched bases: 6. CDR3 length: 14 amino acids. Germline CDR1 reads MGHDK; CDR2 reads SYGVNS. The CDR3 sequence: CASMSRQGATEAFF. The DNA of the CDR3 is TGTGCCAGCATGTCGAGACAGGGGGCCACTGAAGCTTTCTTT.

The DNA of the CDR3 is TGTGCCAGCAGCTTGGTGTCGAGACAGGGGCAAGCGGTTCAAGAGACCCAGTACTTC. Protein sequence: CASSLVSRQGQAVQETQYF. V is TRBV5-5 and J is TRBJ2-5; 8 bases fit TRBD1. CDR1 is SGHKS and CDR2 is YYEKEE in the germline V gene (reference sequence). V lost 0 bases and J lost 2; bases outside the gene matches: 15. The CDR3 is 19 residues long.

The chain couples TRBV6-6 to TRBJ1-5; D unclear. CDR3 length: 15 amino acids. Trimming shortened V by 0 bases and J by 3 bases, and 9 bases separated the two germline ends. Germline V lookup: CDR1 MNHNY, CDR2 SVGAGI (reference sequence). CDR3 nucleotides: TGTGCCAGCAGTTACTCGGCGTTACACAATCAGCCCCAGCATTTT. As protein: CASSYSALHNQPQHF.

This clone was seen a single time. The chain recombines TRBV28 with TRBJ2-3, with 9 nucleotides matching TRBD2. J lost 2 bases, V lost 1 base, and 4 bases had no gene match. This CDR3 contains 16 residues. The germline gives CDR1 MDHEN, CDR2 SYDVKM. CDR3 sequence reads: CASSLYSGGVTDTQYF. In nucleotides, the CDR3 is TGTGCCAGCAGTTTATATAGCGGGGGCGTCACAGATACGCAGTATTTT. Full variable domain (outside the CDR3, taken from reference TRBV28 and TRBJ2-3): DVKVTQSSRYLVKRTGEKVFLECVQDMDHENMFWYRQDPGLGLRLIYFSYDVKMKEKGDIPEGYSVSREKKERFSLILESASTNQTSMYLCASSLYSGGVTDTQYFGPGTRLTVL.

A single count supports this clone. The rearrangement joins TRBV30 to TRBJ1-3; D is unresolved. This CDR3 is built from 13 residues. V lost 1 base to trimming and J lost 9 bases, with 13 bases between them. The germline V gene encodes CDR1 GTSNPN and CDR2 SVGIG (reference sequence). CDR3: CAWSGDLGGTIYF. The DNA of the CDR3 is TGTGCCTGGAGTGGCGACTTGGGAGGCACCATATATTTT.

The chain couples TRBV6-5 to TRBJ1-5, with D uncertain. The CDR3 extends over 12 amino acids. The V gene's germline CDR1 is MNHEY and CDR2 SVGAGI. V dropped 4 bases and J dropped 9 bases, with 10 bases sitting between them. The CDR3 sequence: CASSSYIWPQHF. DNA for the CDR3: TGTGCCAGCAGTTCGTACATCTGGCCCCAGCATTTT.

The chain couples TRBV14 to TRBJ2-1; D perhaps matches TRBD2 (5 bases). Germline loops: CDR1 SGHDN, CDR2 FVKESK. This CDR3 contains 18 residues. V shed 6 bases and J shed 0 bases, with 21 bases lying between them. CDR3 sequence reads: CASSRNPLAQSSYNEQFF. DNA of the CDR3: TGTGCCAGCAGTCGGAATCCCTTAGCGCAGAGCTCCTACAATGAGCAGTTCTTC.